This entry describes one T cell receptor (beta chain). Antigen specificity is unknown. TCRdb re-derived calls from the RT-PCR reads in MiXCR, one entry per CDR3 protein. The top ten hold approximately 7.6% of the sample, which has 650,000 or so distinct CDR3 sequences, 12% to 15% seen once. These data come from a study of response to subunit inactivated influenza vaccine. Findings and limits, study-wide: After each seasonal influenza vaccination, few new T cells are recruited, the authors suggested.

CDR1 LGHNA and CDR2 YSLEER come from the germline V gene. The CDR3 loop spans 15 amino acids. V dropped 0 bases and J dropped 0 bases, with 7 bases sitting between them. Source: PBMCs from blood, taken 14 days before vaccination. The clonotype originates from a man aged 50 to 60 who received an inactivated influenza vaccine. The chain uses TRBV4-3 and TRBJ2-3; D gene ambiguous. In nucleotides, the CDR3 is TGCGCCAGCAGCCAAGACAGGATAAGCACAGATACGCAGTATTTT. Translating it yields CASSQDRISTDTQYF.